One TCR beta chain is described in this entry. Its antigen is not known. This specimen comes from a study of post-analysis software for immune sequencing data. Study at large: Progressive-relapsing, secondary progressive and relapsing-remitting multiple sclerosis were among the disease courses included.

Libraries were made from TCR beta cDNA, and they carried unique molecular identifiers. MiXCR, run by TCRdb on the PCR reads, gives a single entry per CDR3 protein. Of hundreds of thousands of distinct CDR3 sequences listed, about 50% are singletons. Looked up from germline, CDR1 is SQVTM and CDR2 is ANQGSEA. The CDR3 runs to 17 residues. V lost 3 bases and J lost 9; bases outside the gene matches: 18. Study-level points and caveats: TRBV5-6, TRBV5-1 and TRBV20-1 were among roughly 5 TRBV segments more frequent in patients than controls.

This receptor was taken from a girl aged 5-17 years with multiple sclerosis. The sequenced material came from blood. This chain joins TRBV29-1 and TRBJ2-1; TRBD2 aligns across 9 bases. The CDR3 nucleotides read TGCAGCGTTGATAGAGGGCTAGCGGGATCCGCGGGGTTTGAGCAGTTCTTC. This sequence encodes CSVDRGLAGSAGFEQFF.